What follows describes a single T cell receptor beta chain. The data derive from a study of shared clonotypes between healthy human individuals. Using immunoSEQ multiplex PCR, the repertoire was profiled, and TCRdb retains in-frame clones only, with some absent. Among some 2,100,000 clones listed, approximately 94% were seen once. The naive CD8 population came from CD45RO-negative cells selected for CCR7, without terminally differentiated effector memory CD45RA+ cells. Sequencing was done on a sample of naive CD8+ T cells from PBMCs. The sequence was obtained from a young man in good health. Some clones in this sample may be carry-over from other donors' samples.

DNA of the CDR3: TGTGCCAGCAGTGTTCAGGGGTTCGACGAGCAGTACTTC. It is translated as CASSVQGFDEQYF. This chain joins TRBV25-1 and TRBJ2-7; maybe TRBD1 (6 bases). V lost 4 bases, J lost 5 bases, and 12 bases lay in between. CDR1 and CDR2 (germline): MGHDK, SYGVNS. This CDR3 contains 13 residues.